This TCR beta chain was obtained from a study of blood T cell repertoires in COVID-19. About the study: Donors in the United States, Italy and Spain gave samples during acute or convalescent COVID-19. Nucleic acid was either cDNA or gDNA, and it came from T cells, B-cell-depleted T cells, or PBMCs.

Per the germline V gene, CDR1 is ENHRY and CDR2 is SYGVKD. The CDR3 sequence is 13 residues long. Trimming left V 3 bases short and J 5 bases short, with 8 bases between. Using immunoSEQ multiplex PCR, the repertoire was profiled, and TCRdb retains in-frame clones only, with some absent. The repertoire includes 200,000 to 250,000 clones, 65% to 90% of them detected once, and about 4.4% sits in the top ten. What was sequenced was peripheral blood. This chain connects TRBV10-3 to TRBJ1-5; D possibly corresponds to TRBD1 (5 bases). The TCR originated in a woman between 65 and 79 years old with acute or convalescent COVID-19. The CDR3 loop is CAISEQADQPQHF. The CDR3 DNA reads as TGTGCCATCAGTGAACAGGCTGATCAGCCCCAGCATTTT.